Below, 9 T cell receptor beta chains from the same sample are listed, as sequenced in a study of blood T cell repertoires in COVID-19. Using immunoSEQ multiplex PCR, the repertoire was profiled, and TCRdb retains in-frame clones only, with some absent. The data contain more than 65,000 clones, approximately 80% of them singletons. Sequencing input: peripheral blood. Source of these receptors: a woman of 80 years or more with acute or convalescent COVID-19.

This clone has a handful of counts. The rearrangement links TRBV18 to TRBJ1-6; D gene ambiguous. Trimming removed 3 bases at V and 7 bases at J, with 13 bases between. The CDR3 loop spans 15 amino acids. Germline lookup yields CDR1 KGHSH and CDR2 LQKENI. This chain's CDR3 is CASSPAALPNSPLHF. Here the CDR3 DNA reads TGTGCCAGCTCACCTGCGGCCCTCCCCAATTCACCCCTCCACTTT. Looking up the rest from reference TRBV18 and TRBJ1-6 gives the full variable domain: NAGVMQNPRHLVRRRGQEARLRCSPMKGHSHVYWYRQLPEEGLKFMVYLQKENIIDESGMPKERFSAEFPKEGPSILRIQQVVRGDSAAYFCASSPAALPNSPLHFGNGTRLTVT.

This clone has just one count. A read error may produce the germline difference seen at one junction end. The rearrangement links TRBV7-7 to TRBJ2-2; TRBD1 agrees at 12 bases. CDR1 and CDR2 from the germline V gene are SSHAT and FNYEAQ (reference sequence). This CDR3 region has 18 residues. As DNA, the CDR3 is TGTGCTAGCAGCGCCGCCGGGACAGGGGGCGTAAACACCGGGGAGCTGTTTTTT. Protein product: CASSAAGTGGVNTGELFF.

The gene calls are TRBV6-5 and TRBJ2-6; unclear D gene. Trimming removed 6 bases at V and 4 bases at J, with 7 bases between. Germline CDR1 and CDR2: MNHEY and SVGAGI. The CDR3 runs to 13 residues. CDR3 nucleotides: TGTGCCAGCAGCCAGTGGGGGGCCAACGTCCTGACTTTC. Its translation is CASSQWGANVLTF.

The chain links TRBV2 to TRBJ2-1; 13 bases match TRBD2. Germline CDR1 is SNHLY and CDR2 is FYNNEI. V lost 3 bases, J lost 5 bases, and 7 bases stayed unmatched. The CDR3 spans 17 residues. The CDR3 protein is CASSDWGTSGTDNEQFF. CDR3 DNA sequence: TGTGCCAGCAGTGATTGGGGGACTAGCGGGACCGACAATGAGCAGTTCTTC.

This sequence joins TRBV29-1 and TRBJ1-6; D ambiguous. This CDR3 spans 14 amino acids. The ends were cut back, 4 bases at V and 2 bases at J, with 9 bases in the middle. Germline-derived CDR1 and CDR2 are SQVTM and ANQGSEA. The CDR3 region is CSVGGRPYNSPLHF. The CDR3 DNA sequence: TGCAGCGTTGGAGGGAGGCCCTATAATTCACCCCTCCACTTT.

The genes are TRBV25-1 and TRBJ2-7, with 7 nucleotides matching TRBD1. The CDR3 spans 12 residues. The ends lost 9 bases at V and 3 bases at J; junction bases unmatched: 5. The germline V gene has CDR1 MGHDK and CDR2 SYGVNS. DNA for the CDR3: TGTGCCAGTCGTGGACAGGTCTACGAGCAGTACTTC. Translated, it gives CASRGQVYEQYF.

There are a few counts of this clone. DNA for the CDR3: TGTGCCAGCAGCGCAAGAGCGACAGGGATTGGTGGCTACACCTTC. It yields the protein CASSARATGIGGYTF. V gene TRBV14 combines with J gene TRBJ1-2; the match to TRBD1 covers 7 bases. The V gene end was trimmed by 5 bases and the J gene end by 7 bases; junction bases not matched to a gene: 13. Germline lookup yields CDR1 SGHDN and CDR2 FVKESK. This CDR3 is built from 15 residues.

The chain is built from TRBV27 and TRBJ1-4, with a weak D call TRBD1 (6 bases). Germline V CDR1 and CDR2: MNHEY, SMNVEV (reference sequence). Trimming took 3 bases from V and 5 from J, leaving 13 bases between them. This CDR3 contains 15 residues. The CDR3 region has the DNA TGTGCCAGCAGTTTGCTTAGGGGGTTAAATGAAAAACTGTTTTTT. Protein: CASSLLRGLNEKLFF.

The J gene is TRBJ2-5, the V gene TRBV10-3, with TRBD2 as a possible D gene (8 bases). The CDR3 contains 13 residues. The germline CDR1 and CDR2 sequences are ENHRY and SYGVKD. V lost 8 bases and J lost 5, with 15 bases in between. In DNA form, the CDR3 reads TGTGCCATCCGGGAGGGGGCATGGGAGACCCAGTACTTC. Translating gives CAIREGAWETQYF.